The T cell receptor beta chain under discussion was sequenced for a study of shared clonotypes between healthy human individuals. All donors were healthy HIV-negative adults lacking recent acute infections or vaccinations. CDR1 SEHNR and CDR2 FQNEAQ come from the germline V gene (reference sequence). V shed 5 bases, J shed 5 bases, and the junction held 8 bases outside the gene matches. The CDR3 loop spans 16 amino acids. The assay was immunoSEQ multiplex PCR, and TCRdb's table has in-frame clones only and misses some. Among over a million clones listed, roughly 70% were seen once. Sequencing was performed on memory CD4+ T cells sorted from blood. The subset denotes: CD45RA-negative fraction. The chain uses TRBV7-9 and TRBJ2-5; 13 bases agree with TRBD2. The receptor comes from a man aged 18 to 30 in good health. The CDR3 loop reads CASSPRGLAGRETQYF. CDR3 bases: TGTGCCAGCAGCCCGAGGGGACTAGCGGGAAGGGAGACCCAGTACTTC.